This TCR beta chain emerged from a study of control samples from healthy donors and cancer patients. Trimming removed 1 base at V and 2 bases at J, with 11 bases between. The CDR3 has 14 amino acids. Germline loops: CDR1 GTSNPN, CDR2 SVGIG (reference sequence). The data were produced by immunoSEQ multiplex PCR, yet TCRdb's version contains in-frame clones alone and is incomplete. Found here are approximately 97,000 clones, roughly 94% of them singletons; the top ten hold around 2.3%. This clone appeared many times. Sequencing input: blood. This clonotype originated in a young woman in good health. This sequence joins TRBV30 and TRBJ2-5; D possibly corresponds to TRBD2 (6 bases). The CDR3: CAWSGDFVQETQYF. CDR3 coding DNA: TGTGCCTGGAGTGGGGACTTCGTACAAGAGACCCAGTACTTC.